This T cell receptor (beta chain) was documented in a study of blood T cells in healthy people across ages. CDR1 and CDR2 (germline): SGHRS, YFSETQ. CDR3 length equals 15 residues. The donors, healthy Caucasians from Russia, were aged 6 to 90. A sample-barcoded 5' primer and a J-beta primer mix were used in a second PCR of roughly 6 to 11 cycles. TCRdb reprocessed the 5' RACE reads with MiXCR, giving one entry per CDR3 protein. The sample carries 630,000 or so distinct CDR3 sequences, 32% recorded once. This clonotype was recorded many times. This could be a read error, since a much larger clone is one nucleotide away.

Source material: blood. The chain uses TRBV5-1 and TRBJ2-1; 9 bases line up with TRBD2. The J call is doubtful: the DNA matches TRBJ2-7 better. This sequence was found in an elderly woman in good health. The CDR3 protein is CASSLTAGGYNEQYF. DNA for the CDR3: TGCGCCAGCAGCTTGACAGCGGGGGGCTACAATGAGCAGTACTTC.